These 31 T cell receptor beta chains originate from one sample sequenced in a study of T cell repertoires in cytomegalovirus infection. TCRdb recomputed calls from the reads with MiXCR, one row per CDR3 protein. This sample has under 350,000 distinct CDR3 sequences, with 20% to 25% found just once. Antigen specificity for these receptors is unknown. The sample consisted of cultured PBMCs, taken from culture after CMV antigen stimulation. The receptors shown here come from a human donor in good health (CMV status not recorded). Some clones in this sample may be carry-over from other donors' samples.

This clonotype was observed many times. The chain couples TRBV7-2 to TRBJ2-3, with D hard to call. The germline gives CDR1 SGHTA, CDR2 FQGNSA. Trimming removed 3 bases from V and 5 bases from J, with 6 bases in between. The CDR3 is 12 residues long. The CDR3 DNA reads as TGTGCCAGCAGCTTTTTCGGAGATACGCAGTATTTT. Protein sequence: CASSFFGDTQYF.

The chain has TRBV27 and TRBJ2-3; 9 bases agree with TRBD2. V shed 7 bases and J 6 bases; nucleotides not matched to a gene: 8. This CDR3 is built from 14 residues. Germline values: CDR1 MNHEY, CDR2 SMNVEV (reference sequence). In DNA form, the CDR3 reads TGTGCCAGCAAAAAGCGGGAGGTCCGGGATACGCAGTATTTT. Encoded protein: CASKKREVRDTQYF.

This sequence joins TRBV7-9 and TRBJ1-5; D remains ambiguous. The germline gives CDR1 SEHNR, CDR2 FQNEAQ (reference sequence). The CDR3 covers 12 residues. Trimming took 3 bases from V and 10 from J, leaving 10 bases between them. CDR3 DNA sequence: TGTGCCAGCAGCTTCGGGGTAGAACCCCAGCATTTT. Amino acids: CASSFGVEPQHF.

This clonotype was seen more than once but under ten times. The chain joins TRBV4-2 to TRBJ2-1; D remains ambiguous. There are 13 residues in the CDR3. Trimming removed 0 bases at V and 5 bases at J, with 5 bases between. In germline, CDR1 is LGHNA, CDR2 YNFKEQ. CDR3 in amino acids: CASSQDADNEQFF. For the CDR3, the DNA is TGTGCCAGCAGCCAAGATGCCGACAATGAGCAGTTCTTC.

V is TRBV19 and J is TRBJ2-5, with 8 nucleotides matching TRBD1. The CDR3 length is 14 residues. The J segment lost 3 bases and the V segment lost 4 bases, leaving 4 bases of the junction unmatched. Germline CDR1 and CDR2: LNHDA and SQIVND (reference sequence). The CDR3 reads CASSTKQGEETQYF. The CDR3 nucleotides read TGTGCCAGTAGTACCAAACAGGGGGAAGAGACCCAGTACTTC.

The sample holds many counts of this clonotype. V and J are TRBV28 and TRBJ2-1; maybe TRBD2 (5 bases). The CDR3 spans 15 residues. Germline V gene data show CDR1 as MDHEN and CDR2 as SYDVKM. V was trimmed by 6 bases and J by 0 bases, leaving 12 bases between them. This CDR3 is CASSDLASSYNEQFF. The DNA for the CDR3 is TGTGCCAGCAGCGACCTAGCCTCCTCCTACAATGAGCAGTTCTTC.

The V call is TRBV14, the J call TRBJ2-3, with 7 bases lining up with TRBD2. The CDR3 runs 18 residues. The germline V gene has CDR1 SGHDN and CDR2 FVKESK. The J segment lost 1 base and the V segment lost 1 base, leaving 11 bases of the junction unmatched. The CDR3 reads CASSQVGLINGGTDTQYF. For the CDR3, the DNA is TGTGCCAGCAGCCAAGTGGGACTAATTAATGGTGGCACAGATACGCAGTATTTT.

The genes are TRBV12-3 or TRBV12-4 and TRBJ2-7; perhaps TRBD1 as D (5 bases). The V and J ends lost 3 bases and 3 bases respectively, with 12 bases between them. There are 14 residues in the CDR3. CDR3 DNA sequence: TGTGCCAGCAGTTTGATGGGCAGGGACTACGAGCAGTACTTC. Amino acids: CASSLMGRDYEQYF.

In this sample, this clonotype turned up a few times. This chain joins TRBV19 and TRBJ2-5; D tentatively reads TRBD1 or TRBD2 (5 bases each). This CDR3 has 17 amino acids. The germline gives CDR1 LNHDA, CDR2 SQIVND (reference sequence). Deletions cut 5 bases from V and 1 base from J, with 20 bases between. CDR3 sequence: CASSLYGARGAQETQYF. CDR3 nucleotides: TGTGCCAGTAGTCTCTATGGGGCTAGAGGGGCCCAAGAGACCCAGTACTTC.

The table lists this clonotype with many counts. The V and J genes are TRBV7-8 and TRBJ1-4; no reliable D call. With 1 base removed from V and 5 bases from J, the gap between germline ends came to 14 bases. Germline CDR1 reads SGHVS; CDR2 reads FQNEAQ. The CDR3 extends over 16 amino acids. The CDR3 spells CASSLGVGAANEKLFF. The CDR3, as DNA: TGTGCCAGCAGCTTAGGGGTAGGAGCCGCAAATGAAAAACTGTTTTTT.

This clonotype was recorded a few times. The CDR3 DNA is TGTGCCAGCAGCGACTTTCCTATGGACGGAAACAATCAGCCCCAGCATTTT. Its translation: CASSDFPMDGNNQPQHF. J is TRBJ1-5 and V is TRBV12-3 or TRBV12-4; D unclear. Trimming stripped 6 bases from V and 3 bases from J, with 21 bases between. The length of the CDR3 is 17 residues.

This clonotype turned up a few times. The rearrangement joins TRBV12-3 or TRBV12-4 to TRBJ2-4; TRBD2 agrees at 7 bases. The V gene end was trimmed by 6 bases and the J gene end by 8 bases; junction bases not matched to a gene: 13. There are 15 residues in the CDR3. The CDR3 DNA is TGTGCCAGCAGCAAAGCGGGGCCCCTCATGGACATTCAGTACTTC. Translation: CASSKAGPLMDIQYF.

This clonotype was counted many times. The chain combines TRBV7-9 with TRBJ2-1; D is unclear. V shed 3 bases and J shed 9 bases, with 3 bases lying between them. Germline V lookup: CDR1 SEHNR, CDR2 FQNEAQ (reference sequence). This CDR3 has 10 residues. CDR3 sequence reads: CASSLGEQFF. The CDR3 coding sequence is TGTGCCAGCAGCTTGGGTGAGCAGTTCTTC.

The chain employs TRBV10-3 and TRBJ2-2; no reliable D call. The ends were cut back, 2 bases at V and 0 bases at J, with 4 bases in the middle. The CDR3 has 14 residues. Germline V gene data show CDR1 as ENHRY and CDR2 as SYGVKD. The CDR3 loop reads CAISENANTGELFF. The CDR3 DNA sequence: TGTGCCATCAGTGAGAACGCGAACACCGGGGAGCTGTTTTTT.

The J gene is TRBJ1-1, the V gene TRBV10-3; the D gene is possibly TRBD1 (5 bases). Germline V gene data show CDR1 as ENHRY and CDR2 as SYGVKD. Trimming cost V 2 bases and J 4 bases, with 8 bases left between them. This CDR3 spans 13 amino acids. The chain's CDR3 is CAISEGASTEAFF. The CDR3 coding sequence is TGTGCCATCAGTGAGGGGGCTAGCACTGAAGCTTTCTTT.

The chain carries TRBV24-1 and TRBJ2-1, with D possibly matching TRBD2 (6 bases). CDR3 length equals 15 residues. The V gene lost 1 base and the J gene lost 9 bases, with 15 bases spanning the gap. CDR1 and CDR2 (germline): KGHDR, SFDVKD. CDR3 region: CATSDFRLASGEQFF. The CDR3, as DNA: TGTGCCACCAGTGATTTTCGGCTAGCGTCTGGTGAGCAGTTCTTC.

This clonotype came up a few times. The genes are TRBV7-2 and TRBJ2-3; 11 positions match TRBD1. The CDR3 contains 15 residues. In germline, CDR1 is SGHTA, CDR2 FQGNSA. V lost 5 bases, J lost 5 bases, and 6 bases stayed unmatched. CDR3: CASSDRTGGLDTQYF. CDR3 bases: TGTGCCAGCAGCGATCGGACAGGGGGCTTAGATACGCAGTATTTT.

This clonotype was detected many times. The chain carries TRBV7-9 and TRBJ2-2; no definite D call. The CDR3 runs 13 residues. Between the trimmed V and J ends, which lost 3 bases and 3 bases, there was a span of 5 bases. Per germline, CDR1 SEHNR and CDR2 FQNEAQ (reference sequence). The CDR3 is CASSFPYTGELFF. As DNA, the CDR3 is TGTGCCAGCAGCTTCCCCTACACCGGGGAGCTGTTTTTT.

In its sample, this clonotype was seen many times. DNA of the CDR3: TGTGCCAGCAGTTATGAAGCGGGGGCGAGCTCCTACGAGCAGTACGTC. This codes for CASSYEAGASSYEQYV. The rearrangement links TRBV6-2 or TRBV6-3 to TRBJ2-7; 8 bases are a match to TRBD2. Unmatched junction bases numbered 7, after V lost 3 bases and J lost 0 bases. CDR1 is MNHEY and CDR2 is SVGEGT in the germline V gene. This CDR3 spans 16 amino acids.

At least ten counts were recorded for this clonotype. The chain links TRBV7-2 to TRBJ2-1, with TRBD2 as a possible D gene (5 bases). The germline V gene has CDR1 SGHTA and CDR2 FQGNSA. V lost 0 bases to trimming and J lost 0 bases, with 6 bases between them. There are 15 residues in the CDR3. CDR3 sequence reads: CASSLALVSYNEQFF. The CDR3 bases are TGTGCCAGCAGCTTAGCACTAGTCTCCTACAATGAGCAGTTCTTC.

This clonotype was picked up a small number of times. In DNA, the CDR3 is TGTGCTAGTGGTATGACAGGGGGCGCGGTAAATTCACCCCTCCACTTT. Residues: CASGMTGGAVNSPLHF. J is TRBJ1-6 and V is TRBV12-5; TRBD1 aligns across 10 bases. CDR3 length equals 16 residues. Germline loops: CDR1 LGHNT, CDR2 FRNRAP. The V segment lost 5 bases and the J segment 7 bases; nucleotides outside the gene matches: 8.

CDR3 sequence (DNA): TGTGCCAGCAGCTTAGCGACTGGACTAGTTCAAGAGACCCAGTACTTC. Its translation is CASSLATGLVQETQYF. The genes are TRBV7-6 and TRBJ2-5; 7 nucleotides line up with TRBD2. The junction had 6 bases not matched to a gene; V was cut back by 0 bases and J by 2 bases. The CDR3 runs 16 residues. CDR1 is SGHVS, CDR2 FNYEAQ, per germline. Full variable domain (outside the CDR3, taken from reference TRBV7-6 and TRBJ2-5): GAGVSQSPRYKVTKRGQDVALRCDPISGHVSLYWYRQALGQGPEFLTYFNYEAQQDKSGLPNDRFSAERPEGSISTLTIQRTEQRDSAMYRCASSLATGLVQETQYFGPGTRLLVL.

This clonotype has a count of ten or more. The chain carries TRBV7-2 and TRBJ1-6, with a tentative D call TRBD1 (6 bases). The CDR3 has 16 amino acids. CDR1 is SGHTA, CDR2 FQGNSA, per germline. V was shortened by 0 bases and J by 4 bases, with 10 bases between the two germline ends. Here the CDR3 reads CASSLALGQYNSPLHF. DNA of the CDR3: TGTGCCAGCAGCTTAGCTTTAGGACAGTATAATTCACCCCTCCACTTT.

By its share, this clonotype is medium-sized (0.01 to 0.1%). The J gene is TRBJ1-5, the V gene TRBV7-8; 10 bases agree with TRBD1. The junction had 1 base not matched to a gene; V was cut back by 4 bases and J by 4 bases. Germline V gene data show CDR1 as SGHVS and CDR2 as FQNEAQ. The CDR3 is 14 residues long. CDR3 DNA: TGTGCCAGCAGCTGGGACAGGGGAAATCAGCCCCAGCATTTT. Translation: CASSWDRGNQPQHF.

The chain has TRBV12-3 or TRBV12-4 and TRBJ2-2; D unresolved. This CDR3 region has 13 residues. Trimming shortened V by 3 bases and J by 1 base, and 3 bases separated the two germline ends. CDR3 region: CASSLQNTGELFF. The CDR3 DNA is TGTGCCAGCAGTTTGCAGAACACCGGGGAGCTGTTTTTT.

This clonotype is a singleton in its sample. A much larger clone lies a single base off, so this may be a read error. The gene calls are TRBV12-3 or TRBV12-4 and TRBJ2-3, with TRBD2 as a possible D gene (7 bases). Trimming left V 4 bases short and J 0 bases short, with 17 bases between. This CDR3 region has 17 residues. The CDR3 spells CASSSGGRFPSTDTQYF. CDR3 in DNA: TGTGCCAGCAGTTCGGGGGGCAGATTCCCAAGCACAGATACGCAGTATTTT.

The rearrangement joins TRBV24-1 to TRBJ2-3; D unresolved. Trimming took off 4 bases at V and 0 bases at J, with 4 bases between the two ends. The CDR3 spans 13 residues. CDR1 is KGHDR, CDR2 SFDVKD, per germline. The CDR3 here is CATSEGSTDTQYF. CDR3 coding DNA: TGTGCCACCAGTGAGGGGAGCACAGATACGCAGTATTTT.

For the CDR3, the DNA is TGTGCCACCCATCTGGACAATGAGCAGTTCTTC. This translates into CATHLDNEQFF. The chain has TRBV10-3 and TRBJ2-1, with D unresolved. The ends were cut back, 10 bases at V and 5 bases at J, with 9 bases in the middle. The germline V gene encodes CDR1 ENHRY and CDR2 SYGVKD. The CDR3 runs 11 residues.

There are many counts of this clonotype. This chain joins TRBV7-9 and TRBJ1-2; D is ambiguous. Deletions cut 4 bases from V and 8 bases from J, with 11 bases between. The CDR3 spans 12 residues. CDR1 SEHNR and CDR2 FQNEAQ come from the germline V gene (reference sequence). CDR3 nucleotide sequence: TGTGCCAGCAGCTGGGGTGCCGGGGGCTACACCTTC. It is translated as CASSWGAGGYTF.

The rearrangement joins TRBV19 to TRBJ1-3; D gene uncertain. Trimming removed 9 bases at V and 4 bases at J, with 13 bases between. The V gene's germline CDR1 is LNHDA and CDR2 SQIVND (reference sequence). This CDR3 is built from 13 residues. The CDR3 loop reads CASVTPKGNTIYF. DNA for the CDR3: TGTGCCAGCGTCACACCCAAGGGAAACACCATATATTTT.

The CDR3 loop reads CATVPSFLNTEAFF. The CDR3 DNA reads as TGTGCCACCGTTCCTTCCTTCTTGAACACTGAAGCTTTCTTT. V is TRBV12-3 or TRBV12-4 and J is TRBJ1-1; D is ambiguous. The CDR3 sequence is 14 residues long. V was shortened by 10 bases and J by 0 bases, with 15 bases between the two germline ends.